Below, 23 T cell receptor beta chains from the same sample are listed, as sequenced in a study of Ad26.COV2.S vaccination and SARS-CoV-2 variants. Regarding treatment: around 19 received Ad26.COV2.S at low or high dose, single or two shots; five or six received placebo; per-sample allocation not given. The study sampled participants on day 63 after the first vaccine or placebo injection. TCRdb's table, derived via immunoSEQ multiplex PCR, lists solely in-frame clones and lacks some. The table lists roughly 270,000 clones, over 75% of them singletons. Sequences were derived from peripheral blood, sampled in a trial of Ad26.COV2.S vaccine versus placebo. Every receptor here comes from a person aged 18 to 59 who received the Ad26.COV2.S COVID-19 vaccine or a placebo.

This chain uses TRBV25-1 with TRBJ1-1, with D unclear. CDR1 and CDR2 (germline): MGHDK, SYGVNS. Trimming took off 6 bases at V and 0 bases at J, with 20 bases between the two ends. The CDR3 has 17 amino acids. The CDR3 DNA reads TGTGCCAGCAGCCGCCCGGCAGGTTCTTTAATGAACACTGAAGCTTTCTTT. This translates into CASSRPAGSLMNTEAFF.

This clone was found once. The sample carries other DNA sequences with the same CDR3. The chain carries TRBV7-2 and TRBJ2-7, with D uncertain. From germline, CDR1 is SGHTA and CDR2 FQGNSA. Trimming left V 3 bases short and J 3 bases short, with 9 bases between. This CDR3 has 13 residues. As DNA, the CDR3 is TGTGCCAGCAGCTTTGGGCAGAGCTACGAGCAGTACTTC. Protein product: CASSFGQSYEQYF.

The rearrangement uses TRBV28 and TRBJ1-1; D possibly corresponds to TRBD1 (5 bases). The ends were cut back, 5 bases at V and 2 bases at J, with 15 bases in the middle. Germline assignment: CDR1 MDHEN and CDR2 SYDVKM. The CDR3 runs to 15 residues. CDR3 residues: CASSHQGRGNTEAFF. The CDR3 DNA sequence: TGTGCCAGCAGTCATCAGGGAAGAGGAAACACTGAAGCTTTCTTT.

The V call is TRBV5-6, the J call TRBJ1-3; D is undetermined. The CDR3 sequence is 14 residues long. V lost 4 bases to trimming and J lost 0 bases, with 8 bases between them. Germline V gene sequence: CDR1 SGHDT, CDR2 YYEEEE. The CDR3 here is CASSPAASGNTIYF. CDR3 coding DNA: TGTGCCAGCAGCCCGGCGGCCTCTGGAAACACCATATATTTT.

The rearrangement uses TRBV30 and TRBJ1-1, with a possible D match to TRBD1 (5 bases). V was shortened by 2 bases and J by 8 bases, with 15 bases between the two germline ends. The CDR3 totals 13 residues. Germline lookup yields CDR1 GTSNPN and CDR2 SVGIG (reference sequence). The CDR3 region has the DNA TGTGCCTGGAGTCCCGACAGACAGAGCGAAGCTTTCTTT. The encoded protein is CAWSPDRQSEAFF.

J is TRBJ1-2 and V is TRBV6-5; D possibly corresponds to TRBD1 (5 bases). The CDR3 covers 13 residues. CDR1 is MNHEY and CDR2 is SVGAGI in the germline V gene. The germline V and J ends were trimmed by 6 bases and 2 bases, with 10 bases remaining between them. The CDR3 bases are TGTGCCAGCAGGGGACGGCTAAACTATGGCTACACCTTC. Translating gives CASRGRLNYGYTF.

The V call is TRBV6-2 or TRBV6-3, the J call TRBJ1-1, with D possibly TRBD1 on 6 matching bases. With 5 bases removed from V and 0 bases from J, the gap between germline ends came to 7 bases. Germline V gene lookup returns CDR1 MNHEY and CDR2 SVGEGT. The CDR3 is 13 amino acids. CDR3 nucleotide sequence: TGTGCCAGCAGTGGACAGATGAACACTGAAGCTTTCTTT. It codes for CASSGQMNTEAFF.

V is TRBV7-9 and J is TRBJ2-3; possibly TRBD1 for D (5 bases). There are 13 residues in the CDR3. V was trimmed by 1 base and J by 6 bases, leaving 8 bases between them. Germline V lookup: CDR1 SEHNR, CDR2 FQNEAQ (reference sequence). CDR3 nucleotide sequence: TGTGCCAGCAGCTTAGTAGGGGCGGATACGCAGTATTTT. As protein: CASSLVGADTQYF.

The chain employs TRBV5-4 and TRBJ2-2, with a tentative D call TRBD1 (5 bases). The CDR3 is 15 residues long. The germline V and J ends were trimmed by 4 bases and 2 bases, with 12 bases remaining between them. CDR1 is SGHNT and CDR2 is YYREEE in the germline V gene (reference sequence). In DNA, the CDR3 is TGTGCCAGCAGCCCTCAGGGAATTAACACCGGGGAGCTGTTTTTT. Amino acids: CASSPQGINTGELFF.

The V call is TRBV24-1, the J call TRBJ2-7; no reliable D call. This CDR3 contains 14 residues. Germline CDR1 is KGHDR and CDR2 is SFDVKD. Trimming took off 5 bases at V and 2 bases at J, with 12 bases between the two ends. This CDR3 reads CATSVPATTYEQYF. The CDR3 bases are TGTGCCACCAGTGTCCCAGCTACTACCTACGAGCAGTACTTC.

The V call is TRBV7-2, the J call TRBJ1-3; no clear D gene. The CDR3 length is 17 residues. Germline CDR1 reads SGHTA; CDR2 reads FQGNSA. Trimming took off 5 bases at V and 0 bases at J, with 17 bases between the two ends. The CDR3 nucleotides are TGTGCCAGCAGCCCTGAGCTGGGCGTTAGCTCTGGAAACACCATATATTTT. Translated, it gives CASSPELGVSSGNTIYF.

V usage is TRBV5-1 and J usage is TRBJ1-2; unclear D gene. CDR1 is SGHRS, CDR2 YFSETQ, per germline. Trimming removed 4 bases at V and 5 bases at J, with 12 bases between. The CDR3 sequence is 13 residues long. The CDR3 coding sequence is TGCGCCAGCAGCACACTAGGGTCGTATGGCTACACCTTC. Its translation is CASSTLGSYGYTF.

This chain uses TRBV3-1 (or the pseudogene TRBV3-2) with TRBJ2-1; D perhaps matches TRBD1 (6 bases). Trimming stripped 5 bases from V and 0 bases from J, with 11 bases between. The CDR3 covers 15 residues. Germline V lookup: CDR1 LGHDT, CDR2 YNNKEL (reference sequence). CDR3 sequence reads: CASSGRGLSYNEQFF. For the CDR3, the DNA is TGTGCCAGCAGCGGCAGGGGCCTCTCCTACAATGAGCAGTTCTTC.

This clone was detected only once. The gene calls are TRBV5-1 and TRBJ1-1, with D possibly matching TRBD1 (6 bases). CDR1 is SGHRS and CDR2 is YFSETQ in the germline V gene. This CDR3 is built from 15 residues. V was cut by 0 bases and J by 1 base, with 10 bases left in between. In DNA form, the CDR3 reads TGCGCCAGCAGCTTGGAGGGGGGAAGGAACACTGAAGCTTTCTTT. It codes for CASSLEGGRNTEAFF.

V usage is TRBV24-1 and J usage is TRBJ2-5, with TRBD1 matching over 8 bases. CDR1 is KGHDR and CDR2 is SFDVKD in the germline V gene. Germline trimming cut 3 bases from V and 3 bases from J; bases unmatched to any gene: 2. The CDR3 consists of 14 residues. CDR3 in DNA: TGTGCCACCAGTGATGGGACAGGCAAAGAGACCCAGTACTTC. Protein product: CATSDGTGKETQYF.

Here the CDR3 reads CASSLGLAGGSIQETQYF. The DNA of the CDR3 is TGTGCCAGCAGCTTGGGGCTAGCGGGGGGGTCGATCCAAGAGACCCAGTACTTC. The rearrangement links TRBV5-4 to TRBJ2-5; 12 bases fit TRBD2. The germline gives CDR1 SGHNT, CDR2 YYREEE (reference sequence). The CDR3 runs 18 residues. With V trimmed by 0 bases and J by 1 base, 7 bases remained unmatched.

The rearrangement links TRBV10-3 to TRBJ1-2; D unclear. Trimming took off 4 bases at V and 8 bases at J, with 11 bases between the two ends. Germline CDR1 is ENHRY and CDR2 is SYGVKD. This CDR3 region has 12 residues. CDR3 amino acids: CAISGAPGGYTF. CDR3 DNA sequence: TGTGCCATCAGTGGGGCCCCGGGGGGCTACACCTTC.

The rearrangement links TRBV15 to TRBJ2-5, with D possibly TRBD1 on 6 matching bases. CDR1 and CDR2 from the germline V gene are LNHNV and YYDKDF (reference sequence). This CDR3 has 17 amino acids. Trimming cost V 0 bases and J 1 base, with 15 bases left between them. CDR3 protein: CATSRDNPSQGQETQYF. Written as DNA, the CDR3 is TGTGCCACCAGCAGAGATAACCCCTCACAGGGCCAAGAGACCCAGTACTTC.

V is TRBV2 and J is TRBJ1-3; D call uncertain. Germline V gene data show CDR1 as SNHLY and CDR2 as FYNNEI. V dropped 2 bases and J dropped 0 bases, with 8 bases sitting between them. This CDR3 comprises 15 residues. The CDR3 DNA is TGTGCCAGCAGTGAACTGCGATTCTCTGGAAACACCATATATTTT. Its protein is CASSELRFSGNTIYF.

The CDR3 DNA is TGCGCCAGCAGCCAAACCCCGGACAGCCGGGACGTCACAGATACGCAGTATTTT. Its protein product is CASSQTPDSRDVTDTQYF. V is TRBV4-3 and J is TRBJ2-3; maybe TRBD1 (6 bases). The CDR3 runs 18 residues. Deletions cut 2 bases from V and 2 bases from J, with 20 bases between. Germline V gene lookup returns CDR1 LGHNA and CDR2 YSLEER.

The chain has TRBV27 and TRBJ2-1; 8 bases fit TRBD2. The CDR3 extends over 15 amino acids. V dropped 6 bases and J dropped 3; count of bases not matched to a gene: 7. Germline lookup yields CDR1 MNHEY and CDR2 SMNVEV (reference sequence). The CDR3 here is CASSPRLANYNEQFF. Here the CDR3 DNA reads TGTGCCAGCAGCCCACGACTAGCGAACTACAATGAGCAGTTCTTC.

The chain recombines TRBV12-3 or TRBV12-4 with TRBJ2-7, with a tentative D call TRBD2 (5 bases). V was clipped by 3 bases and J by 6 bases, with 6 bases between them. The CDR3 sequence is 11 residues long. In nucleotides, the CDR3 is TGTGCCAGCAGTTTTCGGGGCGAGCAGTACTTC. Residues: CASSFRGEQYF.

There are many counts of this clone. This chain joins TRBV5-1 and TRBJ2-1, with D unclear. V was pared by 4 bases and J by 5 bases, with 7 bases between. This CDR3 has 12 amino acids. CDR1 and CDR2 from the germline V gene are SGHRS and YFSETQ. The CDR3 is CASSIGNNEQFF. For the CDR3, the DNA is TGCGCCAGCAGCATCGGAAACAATGAGCAGTTCTTC.